This T cell receptor beta chain comes out of a study of cytomegalovirus exposure and HLA in healthy donors. In this sample, this clone turned up a few times. What it binds is unknown. Findings of the study overall: In a later analysis, productive TCRs from donors in an Asian-associated ancestry cluster reportedly carried fewer N-insertions than the cohort mean. More clonal expansion characterized HLA-associated TCR beta chains than equally common others in a later analysis. Data from an earlier analysis indicated that most TCR beta V segments were productive either about 87% or about 30% of the time.

The CDR3 is 13 amino acids. CDR1 and CDR2 (germline): ENHRY, SYGVKD. Trimming at V came to 5 bases and at J to 2 bases, leaving 1 base not matched to a gene. The PCR ran on 60 Vbeta and 13 Jbeta primers. Source study methods: Unique TCR beta chains totaled approximately 83 million in a later count, with roughly 10 million of them shared. Sequenced by immunoSEQ multiplex PCR; TCRdb stores in-frame clones only, minus some. Clone size and the V and J calls come from that table; the DNA yielded D and trimming. The table includes about 59,000 clones, just under 75% detected once. Sequenced: PBMCs. This chain links TRBV10-3 with TRBJ1-2, with 8 bases matching TRBD1. This TCR was sampled from a man aged 25 to 40 in good health and CMV-seropositive. CDR3 in amino acids: CAISRDRNYGYTF. CDR3 sequence (DNA): TGTGCCATCAGTCGGGACAGGAACTATGGCTACACCTTC.